The entry that follows covers one T cell receptor (beta chain) sequence. There are 12 residues in the CDR3. CDR1 and CDR2 from the germline V gene are SQVTM and ANQGSEA. Deletions cut 6 bases from V and 5 bases from J, with 10 bases between. Seattle's cohort entered during active infection and was followed longitudinally. These data originate in a study of blood T cell repertoires in COVID-19. Original processing notes: The assay estimated nucleated cells by amplifying reference gene primers. The assay was immunoSEQ multiplex PCR, and TCRdb's table has in-frame clones only and misses some. V, J and clone size derive from that table, while D and trimming were established from the DNA sequence. Counted here are approximately 290,000 clones, approximately 91% occurring once; the ten biggest clones make up around 2.2%.

This chain joins TRBV29-1 and TRBJ2-2; D is perhaps TRBD1 (6 bases). Sequencing was done on a sample of peripheral blood. The sequence was collected from a woman aged 30 to 39 with COVID-19, enrolled during active disease. The CDR3 is CSVERGTGELFF. Here the CDR3 DNA reads TGCAGCGTGGAGAGGGGGACCGGGGAGCTGTTTTTT.